This TCR beta chain was documented in a study of OX40 agonist ivuxolimab in advanced cancers. Whole-study results and caveats: Antigen specificity of clonally expanded peripheral T cells was not established.

People who had autoimmune disease history or systemic immunosuppression were excluded. Peripheral blood came from all dose cohorts at three timepoints. TCRdb's table, derived via immunoSEQ multiplex PCR, lists solely in-frame clones and lacks some. Here the sample spans 65,000 to 95,000 clones, approximately 83% being singletons. J lost 4 bases, V lost 4 bases, and 10 bases had no gene match. CDR3 length: 17 amino acids. A word on this clone: Its antigen remains unknown.

The chain recombines TRBV5-3 with TRBJ2-5; 13 bases map to TRBD2. Being an ORF, TRBV5-3 has a function that is uncertain. The sequence came from an adult with an advanced solid tumor such as melanoma, head and neck, liver or kidney cancer. Sequences were derived from CD4+ or CD8+ T cells sorted from blood, sampled in a trial of the OX40 agonist ivuxolimab. CDR3 sequence reads: CARSDNDRTSGRETQYF. The CDR3 coding sequence is TGTGCCAGAAGCGACAATGATAGGACTAGCGGGAGAGAGACCCAGTACTTC.